The entry below describes one T cell receptor beta chain. The target antigen is unknown. Sequencing used immunoSEQ multiplex PCR; TCRdb keeps in-frame clones, though not all of them. There are some 70,000 clones in the sample; 75% to 85% occur only once, and 12% lies in the top ten. Using viral peptide pools, the ViraFEST assay grew out antigen-specific CD4+ T cells prior to sequencing. The culture ran for around 10 days before CD4+ T cells were isolated. Neither prior SARS-CoV-2 infection nor positive nucleocapsid antibodies were present in the vaccine recipients. This specimen comes from a study of vaccination effects on CD4 cells after COVID-19. CDR1 and CDR2 from the germline V gene are LNHDA and SQIVND (reference sequence). CDR3 length equals 15 residues. Trimming took off 4 bases at V and 8 bases at J, with 18 bases between the two ends.

The receptor comes from a human donor who received a COVID-19 vaccine. Here the sequenced sample was CD4+ T cells from PBMCs cultured with SARS-CoV-2 spike peptides, taken before COVID-19 vaccination. The chain recombines TRBV19 with TRBJ1-3; D gene unclear. The CDR3: CASSRRPLLEDTIYF. In DNA, the CDR3 is TGTGCCAGTAGTAGGCGGCCCCTGCTGGAAGACACCATATATTTT.